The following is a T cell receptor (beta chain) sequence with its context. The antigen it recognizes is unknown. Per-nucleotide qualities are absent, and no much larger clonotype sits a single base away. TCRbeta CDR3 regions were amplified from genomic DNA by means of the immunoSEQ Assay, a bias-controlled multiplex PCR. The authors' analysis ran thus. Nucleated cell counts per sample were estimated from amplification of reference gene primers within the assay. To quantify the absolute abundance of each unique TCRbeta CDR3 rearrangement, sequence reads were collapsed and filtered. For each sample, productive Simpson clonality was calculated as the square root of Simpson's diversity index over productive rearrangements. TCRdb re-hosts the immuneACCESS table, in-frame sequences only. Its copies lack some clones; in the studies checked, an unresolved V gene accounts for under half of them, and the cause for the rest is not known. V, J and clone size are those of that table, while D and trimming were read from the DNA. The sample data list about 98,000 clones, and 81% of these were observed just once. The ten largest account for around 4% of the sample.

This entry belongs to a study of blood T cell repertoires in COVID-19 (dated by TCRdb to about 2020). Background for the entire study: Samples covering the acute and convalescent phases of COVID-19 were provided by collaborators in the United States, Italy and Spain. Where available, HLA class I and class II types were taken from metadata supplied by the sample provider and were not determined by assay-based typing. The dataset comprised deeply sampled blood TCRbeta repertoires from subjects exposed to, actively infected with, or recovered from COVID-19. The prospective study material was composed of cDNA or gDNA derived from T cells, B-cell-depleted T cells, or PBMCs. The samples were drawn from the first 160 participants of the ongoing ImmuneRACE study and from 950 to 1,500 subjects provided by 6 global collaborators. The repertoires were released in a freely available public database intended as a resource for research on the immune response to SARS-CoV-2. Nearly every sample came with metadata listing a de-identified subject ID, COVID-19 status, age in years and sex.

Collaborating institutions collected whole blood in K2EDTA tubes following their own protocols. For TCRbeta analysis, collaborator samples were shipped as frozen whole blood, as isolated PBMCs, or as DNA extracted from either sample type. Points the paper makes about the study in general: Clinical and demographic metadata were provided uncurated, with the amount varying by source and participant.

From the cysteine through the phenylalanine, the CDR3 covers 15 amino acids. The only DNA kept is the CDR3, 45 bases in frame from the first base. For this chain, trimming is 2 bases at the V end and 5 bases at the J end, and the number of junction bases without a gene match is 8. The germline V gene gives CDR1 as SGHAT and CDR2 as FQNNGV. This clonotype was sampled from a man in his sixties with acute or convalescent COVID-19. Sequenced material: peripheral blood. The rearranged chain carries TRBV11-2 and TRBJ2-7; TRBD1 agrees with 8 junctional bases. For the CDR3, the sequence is CASSLYQTGDNEQYF. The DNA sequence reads TGTGCCAGCAGCTTATATCAGACAGGGGACAACGAGCAGTACTTC.